This T cell receptor (beta chain) derives from a study of blood T cell repertoires in COVID-19. The length of the CDR3 is 15 residues. The V gene lost 4 bases and the J gene lost 4 bases, with 16 bases spanning the gap. Germline V gene data show CDR1 as MNHEY and CDR2 as SVGAGI. This table comes from immunoSEQ multiplex PCR, and its TCRdb copy is limited to in-frame clones, with some not included. This sample yields 200,000 or so clones, of which about 82% are seen a single time; around 0.93% belongs to the top ten. Sequenced material: peripheral blood. The chain joins TRBV6-5 to TRBJ1-1; D is perhaps TRBD1 (5 bases). The receptor was isolated from a man aged 60-69 years with COVID-19, enrolled during active disease. The CDR3 DNA reads TGTGCCAGCAGTTCCAGACGGTTGGGGGGCACTGAAGCTTTCTTT. This gives the protein CASSSRRLGGTEAFF.